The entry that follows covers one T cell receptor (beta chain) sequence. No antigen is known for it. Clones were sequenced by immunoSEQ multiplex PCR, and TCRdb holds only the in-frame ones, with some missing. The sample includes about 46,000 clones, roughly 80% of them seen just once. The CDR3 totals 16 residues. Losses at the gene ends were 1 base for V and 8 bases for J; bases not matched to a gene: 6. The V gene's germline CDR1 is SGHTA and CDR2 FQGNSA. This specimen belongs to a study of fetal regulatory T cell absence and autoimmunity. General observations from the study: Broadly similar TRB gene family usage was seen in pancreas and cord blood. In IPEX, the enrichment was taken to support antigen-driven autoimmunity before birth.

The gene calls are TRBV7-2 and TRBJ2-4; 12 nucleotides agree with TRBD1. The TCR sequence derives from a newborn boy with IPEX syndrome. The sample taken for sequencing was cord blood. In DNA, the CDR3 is TGTGCCAGCAGCTTAGTTGGGACAGGGGGCTTATACATTCAGTACTTC. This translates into CASSLVGTGGLYIQYF. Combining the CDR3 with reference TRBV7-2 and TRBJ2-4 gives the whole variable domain GAGVSQSPSNKVTEKGKDVELRCDPISGHTALYWYRQSLGQGLEFLIYFQGNSAPDKSGLPSDRFSAERTGGSVSTLTIQRTQQEDSAVYLCASSLVGTGGLYIQYFGAGTRLSVL.